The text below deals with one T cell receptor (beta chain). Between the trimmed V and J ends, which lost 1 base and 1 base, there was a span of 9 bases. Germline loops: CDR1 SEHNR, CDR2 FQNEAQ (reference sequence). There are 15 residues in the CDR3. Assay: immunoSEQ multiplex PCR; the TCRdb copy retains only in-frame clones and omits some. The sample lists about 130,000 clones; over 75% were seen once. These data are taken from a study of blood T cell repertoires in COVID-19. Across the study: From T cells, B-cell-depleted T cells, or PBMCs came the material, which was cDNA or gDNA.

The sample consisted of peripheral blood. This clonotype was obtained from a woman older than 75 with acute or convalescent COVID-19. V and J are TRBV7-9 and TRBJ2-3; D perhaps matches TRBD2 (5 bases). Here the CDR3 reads CASSLVGLRTDTQYF. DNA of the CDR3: TGTGCCAGCAGCTTAGTCGGACTCCGCACAGATACGCAGTATTTT.